Listed here are 5 T cell receptor beta chains from one sample, sequenced in a study of shared clonotypes between healthy human individuals (dated by TCRdb to the early 2020s). Library method: the immunoSEQ multiplex PCR assay. This is the immuneACCESS table as TCRdb keeps it, with only in-frame sequences that have V and J called. A part of the clones is gone; compared with another copy, unresolved V genes explain less than half, and the rest is unexplained. This sample is represented by about 1 million clones; around 76% of them were singletons. The ten largest clones take up approximately 1.5% of the sample. The sequenced sample consisted of memory CD4+ T cells sorted from blood. The sample's cell subset or site label, in plain terms: CD45RA-negative fraction. The receptors shown here come from a man younger than 35 in good health.

The V and J genes are TRBV12-5 and TRBJ2-3, with no clear D. Trimming cost V 6 bases and J 0 bases, with 7 bases left between them. The germline V gene encodes CDR1 LGHNT and CDR2 FRNRAP. The CDR3 consists of 13 residues. The DNA for the CDR3 is TGTGCTAGTGGCGCGACTAGCACAGATACGCAGTATTTT. Protein product: CASGATSTDTQYF.

Concerning this clone: The germline gene is not matched at one end of the junction; a read error may be the cause. This sequence joins TRBV10-3 and TRBJ1-5, with unresolved D. This CDR3 is 14 amino acids long. Germline V gives CDR1 ENHRY, CDR2 SYGVKD. CDR3 DNA: TGTGCCATCGGTGAGTCACATAGCAATCAGCCCCAGCATTTT. Protein product: CAIGESHSNQPQHF.

V is TRBV18 and J is TRBJ2-3, with D perhaps matching TRBD2 (5 bases). The CDR3 is 13 amino acids. The V gene lost 4 bases and the J gene lost 4 bases, with 9 bases spanning the gap. Germline V lookup: CDR1 KGHSH, CDR2 LQKENI. CDR3 nucleotide sequence: TGTGCCAGCTCACGTAACGGGGCAGATACGCAGTATTTT. Its protein product is CASSRNGADTQYF. Full variable domain (remainder filled in from reference TRBV18 and TRBJ2-3): NAGVMQNPRHLVRRRGQEARLRCSPMKGHSHVYWYRQLPEEGLKFMVYLQKENIIDESGMPKERFSAEFPKEGPSILRIQQVVRGDSAAYFCASSRNGADTQYFGPGTRLTVL.

This clone has at least ten counts. This chain uses TRBV15 with TRBJ1-2; D is perhaps TRBD1 (5 bases). The germline gives CDR1 LNHNV, CDR2 YYDKDF (reference sequence). The CDR3 is 12 amino acids. The germline V and J ends were trimmed by 8 bases and 2 bases, with 9 bases remaining between them. The CDR3 region has the DNA TGTGCCACCTCGGGGGGGAACTATGGCTACACCTTC. Translation: CATSGGNYGYTF.

The chain employs TRBV29-1 and TRBJ1-1, with 7 bases identical to TRBD1. The CDR3 contains 14 residues. J gave up 1 base and V 8 bases, and 10 bases lay outside the gene matches. The germline V gene encodes CDR1 SQVTM and CDR2 ANQGSEA. DNA for the CDR3: TGCAGCCATATGGGGGCAGGGGGGAACACTGAAGCTTTCTTT. Translation: CSHMGAGGNTEAFF.